The rows below give T cell receptor beta chains drawn from one sample of a study of spatial heterogeneity in lung cancer. TCRdb re-called the 5' RACE reads through MiXCR, storing one row per CDR3 protein. The sample yields around 92,000 distinct CDR3 sequences, approximately 12% seen once. Here the sequenced sample was PBMCs, taken at surgery. These receptors came from a male donor with early-stage non-small cell lung cancer. Each CDR3 is given with its conserved first and last residue. D genes are given only for firm matches. Rows give clone size only sometimes, using once, few, many, or a class for an expanded clone.

V	J	length	size	D	DNA	CDR3
TRBV29-1	TRBJ2-3	13	few	-	TGCAGCGTTGATTCGGTAGGCACAGATACGCAGTATTTT	CSVDSVGTDTQYF
TRBV11-2	TRBJ2-1	15	few	-	TGTGCCAGCAGTATCAGGGGACTAACCTACAATGAGCAGTTCTTC	CASSIRGLTYNEQFF
TRBV7-3	TRBJ2-3	13	many	-	TGTGCCAGCAGCATTGGGGGGACAGATACGCAGTATTTT	CASSIGGTDTQYF
TRBV7-2	TRBJ2-5	14	many	-	TGTGCCAGCAGCTCCTACGACCTGTGGGAGACCCAGTACTTC	CASSSYDLWETQYF
TRBV7-2	TRBJ1-2	15	few	-	TGTGCCAGCAGCCCCCACCGCAGGAGGAACTATGGCTACACCTTC	CASSPHRRRNYGYTF
TRBV7-9	TRBJ1-1	15	few	-	TGTGCCAGCAGCTCCAGGGGACCCATGAACACTGAAGCTTTCTTT	CASSSRGPMNTEAFF
TRBV20-1	TRBJ2-1	14	-	TRBD1	TGCAGTGCAAAGGACAGGGACTCCTACAATGAGCAGTTCTTC	CSAKDRDSYNEQFF
TRBV28	TRBJ2-5	15	many	TRBD1	TGTGCCAGCAGTTCATTATCCGGACAGGAAGAGACCCAGTACTTC	CASSSLSGQEETQYF
TRBV6-4	TRBJ2-4	15	-	-	TGTGCCAGCAGTGCGGAGTGGGGCATAGGGGACATTCAGTACTTC	CASSAEWGIGDIQYF
TRBV6-1	TRBJ2-5	13	few	-	TGTGCCAGCAGCGAAATCCAGGAAGAGACCCAGTACTTC	CASSEIQEETQYF
TRBV6-2/TRBV6-3	TRBJ1-6	16	few	TRBD1	TGTGCCAGCAGTTCTCATTTGACAGGGCGTAATTCACCCCTCCACTTT	CASSSHLTGRNSPLHF
TRBV5-1	TRBJ2-3	13	few	-	TGCGCCAGCAGCTTGGACAGGGCAGATACGCAGTATTTT	CASSLDRADTQYF
TRBV12-3/TRBV12-4	TRBJ1-2	16	-	TRBD1	TGTGCCAGCAGTTCGCAGGGGGCGCGGGCTAACTATGGCTACACCTTC	CASSSQGARANYGYTF
TRBV29-1	TRBJ1-2	12	few	-	TGCAGCGTTGGGTGGGACATCTATGGCTACACCTTC	CSVGWDIYGYTF
TRBV15	TRBJ2-7	18	many	-	TGTGCCACCAGCAGAGCTGACCTTACGGGGCCCGGGGGCCACGAGCAGTACTTC	CATSRADLTGPGGHEQYF
TRBV20-1	TRBJ2-1	15	-	TRBD2	TGCAGTGTTTCTTCCGGGACTAGCGTGGGCAATGAGCAGTTCTTC	CSVSSGTSVGNEQFF
TRBV4-3	TRBJ2-2	17	-	TRBD1	TGCGCCAGCAGCCGTAAAATTTTGGGCCAGGGGGCCGGGGAGCTGTTTTTT	CASSRKILGQGAGELFF
TRBV20-1	TRBJ2-7	15	-	TRBD2	TGCAGTGCTGTTTCCTTGGCGGGAGCCCCCTACGAGCAGTACTTC	CSAVSLAGAPYEQYF
TRBV3-1	TRBJ2-4	17	few	-	TGTGCCAGCAGCCAAATGGGGAGCCCTCTAGCCAAAAACATTCAGTACTTC	CASSQMGSPLAKNIQYF
TRBV5-1	TRBJ1-4	15	-	TRBD1	TGCGCCAGCAGCTTGGAAGACAGGGAGCATGAAAAACTGTTTTTT	CASSLEDREHEKLFF
TRBV7-9	TRBJ2-5	13	many	TRBD1	TGTGCCAGCAGCCGGACAGGGGAGGAGACCCAGTACTTC	CASSRTGEETQYF
TRBV7-2	TRBJ2-7	13	-	-	TGTGCCAGCAGCTTAGCGGTCGGCTACGAGCAGTACTTC	CASSLAVGYEQYF
TRBV28	TRBJ2-6	15	few	TRBD1	TGTGCCAGCACCAATACAGGGGCTGGGGCCAACGTCCTGACTTTC	CASTNTGAGANVLTF
TRBV7-8	TRBJ2-7	16	-	-	TGTGCCAGCAGCTTGCATGGGAGCCAAAGCTCCTACGAGCAGTACTTC	CASSLHGSQSSYEQYF
TRBV28	TRBJ2-2	14	many	-	TGTGCCAGCGGGGGGCCCCTGAGCACCGGGGAGCTGTTTTTT	CASGGPLSTGELFF
TRBV18	TRBJ2-7	14	few	TRBD2	TGTGCCAGCTCACAGATGACTAGCGTCGACGAGCAGTACTTC	CASSQMTSVDEQYF
TRBV15	TRBJ2-7	14	few	TRBD1	TGTGCCACCAGCAGGGACAGGGGCTCCTACGAGCAGTACTTC	CATSRDRGSYEQYF
TRBV3-1	TRBJ1-1	14	few	-	TGTGCCAGCAGCCAACGTTCCCAGGACACTGAAGCTTTCTTT	CASSQRSQDTEAFF
TRBV20-1	TRBJ2-3	14	few	-	TGCAGTGCTAGGGGAGCCTTAAGCACAGATACGCAGTATTTT	CSARGALSTDTQYF
TRBV3-1	TRBJ2-1	15	-	-	TGTGCCAGCAGCCCCCAGGGGCGGTTCTACAATGAGCAGTTCTTC	CASSPQGRFYNEQFF
TRBV9	TRBJ2-2	15	-	-	TGTGCCAGCACCATTTGGGAGGAGAACACCGGGGAGCTGTTTTTT	CASTIWEENTGELFF
TRBV20-1	TRBJ1-6	16	-	TRBD1	TGCAGTGCCCAAGGGGGCGGGGGCAATTATAATTCACCCCTCCACTTT	CSAQGGGGNYNSPLHF
TRBV6-6	TRBJ2-2	16	few	TRBD2	TGTGCCAGCAGGCCTTCTAGCGGGAGTGATACCGGGGAGCTGTTTTTT	CASRPSSGSDTGELFF
TRBV6-2/TRBV6-3	TRBJ2-3	14	-	TRBD2	TGTGCCAGCATTGGACTAGCGGCACCAGATACGCAGTATTTT	CASIGLAAPDTQYF
TRBV29-1	TRBJ2-4	14	many	TRBD1	TGCAGCGTTCCCGGACAGGGCAGCAAAAACATTCAGTACTTC	CSVPGQGSKNIQYF
TRBV12-3/TRBV12-4	TRBJ2-3	14	few	TRBD1	TGTGCCAGCAGTCGGGACAGGGTCCCAGATACGCAGTATTTT	CASSRDRVPDTQYF
TRBV7-8	TRBJ2-3	12	-	-	TGTGCCAGCAGCTTAGTACCAGATACGCAGTATTTT	CASSLVPDTQYF
TRBV6-2/TRBV6-3	TRBJ2-7	18	-	TRBD2	TGTGCCAGCAGGACACCGGGACTAGCGGGGGGCCCCGCCTACGAGCAGTACTTC	CASRTPGLAGGPAYEQYF
TRBV7-2	TRBJ2-5	13	-	-	TGTGCCAGCAGCCCGGATCGAATGGAGACCCAGTACTTC	CASSPDRMETQYF